Following are 15 T cell receptor beta chains from one sample sequenced in a study of blood T cell repertoires in COVID-19. TCRdb keeps only in-frame clones here, not all; method: immunoSEQ multiplex PCR. The table lists some 190,000 clones, 75% to 90% of them singletons. Sequenced sample: peripheral blood. All receptors derive from a man aged 55 to 70 with acute or convalescent COVID-19.

DNA for the CDR3: TGTGCCAGCATCTTGATTGGGAGGCCCCACGATGAGCAGTTCTTC. As protein: CASILIGRPHDEQFF. The chain carries TRBV21-1 and TRBJ2-1; the D call TRBD2 from the table was never checked on the DNA. TRBV21-1 is listed as a pseudogene. The CDR3 extends over 15 amino acids.

This chain connects TRBV9 to TRBJ1-3, with 9 bases lining up with TRBD1. This CDR3 contains 17 residues. The germline CDR1 and CDR2 sequences are SGDLS and YYNGEE. V gave up 4 bases and J gave up 0 bases; unmatched junction bases: 8. The CDR3 region is CASSLYGTGFSGNTIYF. The CDR3 coding sequence is TGTGCCAGCAGCTTATACGGGACAGGGTTCTCTGGAAACACCATATATTTT.

This sequence joins TRBV7-9 and TRBJ2-7, with D tentatively TRBD1 (5 bases). Germline CDR1 SEHNR, CDR2 FQNEAQ (reference sequence). V was trimmed by 5 bases and J by 0 bases, leaving 23 bases between them. The CDR3 sequence is 18 residues long. The CDR3 sequence is CASSPSLPLGPHSYEQYF. The CDR3 DNA reads TGTGCCAGCAGCCCTAGTCTCCCCCTGGGGCCACACTCCTACGAGCAGTACTTC.

This sequence joins TRBV3-1 (or the pseudogene TRBV3-2) and TRBJ1-2, with unresolved D. Germline lookup yields CDR1 LGHDT and CDR2 YNNKEL (reference sequence). The CDR3 extends over 12 amino acids. Trimming stripped 0 bases from V and 13 bases from J, with 12 bases between. The CDR3 region has the DNA TGTGCCAGCAGCCAAGAAGCCGGGAGCCCCACCTTC. It yields the protein CASSQEAGSPTF.

This rearrangement joins TRBV5-4 to TRBJ2-1; 7 bases map to TRBD2. This CDR3 contains 16 residues. CDR1 is SGHNT and CDR2 is YYREEE in the germline V gene (reference sequence). V shed 0 bases, J shed 2 bases, and the junction held 5 bases outside the gene matches. The CDR3 sequence is CASSLAGGVPYNEQFF. CDR3 sequence (DNA): TGTGCCAGCAGCTTGGCGGGAGGAGTTCCCTACAATGAGCAGTTCTTC.

This chain links TRBV20-1 with TRBJ2-1; no reliable D call. V dropped 3 bases and J dropped 9 bases, with 9 bases sitting between them. CDR1 is DFQATT, CDR2 SNEGSKA, per germline (reference sequence). This CDR3 spans 11 amino acids. CDR3 sequence (DNA): TGCAGTGCTAGCCCCGTTCGTGAGCAGTTCTTC. As protein: CSASPVREQFF.

On this clone: A much larger clone lies one base from this, so it may be a read error. CDR3 sequence: CASSPGGSNQPQHF. Written as DNA, the CDR3 is TGTGCCAGCAGCCCGGGGGGTAGCAATCAGCCCCAGCATTTT. The chain employs TRBV7-9 and TRBJ1-5, with D maybe TRBD1 (5 bases). Germline-derived CDR1 and CDR2 are SEHNR and FQNEAQ (reference sequence). V was pared by 5 bases and J by 0 bases, with 8 bases between. This CDR3 comprises 14 residues.

The rearrangement uses TRBV19 and TRBJ2-2, with TRBD1 matching over 10 bases. Germline assignment: CDR1 LNHDA and CDR2 SQIVND (reference sequence). The CDR3 is 16 amino acids. J gave up 4 bases and V 7 bases, and 9 bases lay outside the gene matches. The CDR3 DNA is TGTGCCAGTAATGGAAGGGACAGGGGTCTCACCGGGGAGCTGTTTTTT. The encoded protein is CASNGRDRGLTGELFF.

V usage is TRBV5-5 and J usage is TRBJ2-7; 13 bases align to TRBD2. The CDR3 has 15 amino acids. Losses at the gene ends were 4 bases for V and 7 bases for J; bases not matched to a gene: 8. Germline CDR1 is SGHKS and CDR2 is YYEKEE (reference sequence). CDR3: CASSKRTSGSGEQYF. The CDR3 coding sequence is TGTGCCAGCAGCAAGAGGACTAGCGGGAGTGGTGAGCAGTACTTC.

The gene calls are TRBV28 and TRBJ1-4; 8 bases fit TRBD1. Per germline, CDR1 MDHEN and CDR2 SYDVKM. J was trimmed by 5 bases and V by 5 bases; bases with no gene match: 1. The CDR3 consists of 13 residues. CDR3 region: CASSRTGNEKLFF. The CDR3 DNA follows: TGTGCCAGCAGTAGGACAGGGAATGAAAAACTGTTTTTT.

V gene TRBV19 combines with J gene TRBJ1-1; D remains ambiguous. Germline values: CDR1 LNHDA, CDR2 SQIVND (reference sequence). The CDR3 runs to 12 residues. The V end was cut by 6 bases, the J end by 11 bases, with 16 bases between. For the CDR3, the DNA is TGTGCCAGTAGACTGGGAAGGACTCGCGCTTTCTTT. Translation gives CASRLGRTRAFF.

V gene TRBV5-1 combines with J gene TRBJ2-1, with 8 bases aligning to TRBD2. The V segment lost 4 bases and the J segment 7 bases; nucleotides outside the gene matches: 10. There are 15 residues in the CDR3. Germline CDR1 SGHRS, CDR2 YFSETQ. Written as DNA, the CDR3 is TGCGCCAGCAGCCCCCACGGGAGGGGAGAAAATGAGCAGTTCTTC. Its translation is CASSPHGRGENEQFF. The entire variable domain, with the rest obtained from reference TRBV5-1 and TRBJ2-1, is as follows: KAGVTQTPRYLIKTRGQQVTLSCSPISGHRSVSWYQQTPGQGLQFLFEYFSETQRNKGNFPGRFSGRQFSNSRSEMNVSTLELGDSALYLCASSPHGRGENEQFFGPGTRLTVL.

This rearrangement joins TRBV5-6 to TRBJ2-7; TRBD2 matches 7 bases. Trimming took 0 bases from V and 4 from J; bases not matched to a gene: 7. The CDR3 has 15 amino acids. The germline V gene has CDR1 SGHDT and CDR2 YYEEEE. The chain's CDR3 is CASSLVGGLTYEQYF. The CDR3 DNA follows: TGTGCCAGCAGCTTGGTGGGAGGGCTCACGTACGAGCAGTACTTC.

The chain couples TRBV27 to TRBJ2-7; the match to TRBD1 covers 9 bases. The CDR3 runs 15 residues. V lost 4 bases to trimming and J lost 1 base; unmatched junction nucleotides: 5. In germline, CDR1 is MNHEY, CDR2 SMNVEV (reference sequence). CDR3 region: CASSWKTGGSYEQYF. CDR3 in DNA: TGTGCCAGCAGTTGGAAGACAGGGGGATCCTACGAGCAGTACTTC.

The chain uses TRBV28 and TRBJ1-6, with no clear D. CDR1 and CDR2 from the germline V gene are MDHEN and SYDVKM. The CDR3 spans 13 residues. Trimming stripped 3 bases from V and 14 bases from J, with 14 bases between. DNA of the CDR3: TGTGCCAGCAGTTTGGGCAGGCCTGATTCCCTCCACTTT. The encoded protein is CASSLGRPDSLHF.